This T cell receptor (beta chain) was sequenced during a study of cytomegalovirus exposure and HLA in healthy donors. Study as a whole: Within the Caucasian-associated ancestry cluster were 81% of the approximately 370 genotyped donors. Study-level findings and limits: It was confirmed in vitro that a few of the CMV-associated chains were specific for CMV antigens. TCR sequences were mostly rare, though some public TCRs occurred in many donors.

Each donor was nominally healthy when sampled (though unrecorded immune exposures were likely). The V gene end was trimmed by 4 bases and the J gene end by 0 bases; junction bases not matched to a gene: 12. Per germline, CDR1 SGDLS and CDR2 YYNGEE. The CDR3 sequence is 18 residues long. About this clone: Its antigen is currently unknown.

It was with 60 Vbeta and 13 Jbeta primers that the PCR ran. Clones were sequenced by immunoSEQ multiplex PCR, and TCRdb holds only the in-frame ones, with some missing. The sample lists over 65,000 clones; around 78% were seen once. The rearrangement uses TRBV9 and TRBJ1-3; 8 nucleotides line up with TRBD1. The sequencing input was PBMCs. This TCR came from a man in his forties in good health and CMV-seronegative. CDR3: CASSHDRTGPLSGNTIYF. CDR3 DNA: TGTGCCAGCAGCCACGATCGGACAGGGCCTCTCTCTGGAAACACCATATATTTT.